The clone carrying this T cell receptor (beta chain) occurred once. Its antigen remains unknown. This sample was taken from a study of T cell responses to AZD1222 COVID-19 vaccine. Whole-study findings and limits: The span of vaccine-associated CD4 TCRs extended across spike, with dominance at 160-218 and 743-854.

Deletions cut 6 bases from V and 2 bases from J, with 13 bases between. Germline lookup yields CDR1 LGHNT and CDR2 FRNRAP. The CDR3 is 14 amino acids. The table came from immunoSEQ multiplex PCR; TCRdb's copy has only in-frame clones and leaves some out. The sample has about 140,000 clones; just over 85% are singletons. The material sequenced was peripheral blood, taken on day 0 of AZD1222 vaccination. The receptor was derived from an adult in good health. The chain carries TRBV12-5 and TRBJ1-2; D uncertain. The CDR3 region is CASGPRGQNYGYTF. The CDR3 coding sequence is TGTGCTAGTGGCCCCCGCGGGCAGAACTATGGCTACACCTTC. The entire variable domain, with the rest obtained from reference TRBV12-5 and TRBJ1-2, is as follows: DARVTQTPRHKVTEMGQEVTMRCQPILGHNTVFWYRQTMMQGLELLAYFRNRAPLDDSGMPKDRFSAEMPDATLATLKIQPSEPRDSAVYFCASGPRGQNYGYTFGSGTRLTVV.